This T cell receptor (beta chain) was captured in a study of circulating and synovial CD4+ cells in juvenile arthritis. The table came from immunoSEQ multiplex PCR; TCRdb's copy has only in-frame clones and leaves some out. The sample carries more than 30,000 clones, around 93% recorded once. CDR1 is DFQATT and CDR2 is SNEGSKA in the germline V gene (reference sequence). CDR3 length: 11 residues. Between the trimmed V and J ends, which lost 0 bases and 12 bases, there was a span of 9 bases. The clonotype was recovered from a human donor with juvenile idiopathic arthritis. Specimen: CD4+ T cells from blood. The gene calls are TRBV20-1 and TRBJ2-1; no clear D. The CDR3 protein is CSARERIGQFF. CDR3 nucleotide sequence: TGCAGTGCTAGAGAGAGAATCGGGCAGTTCTTC.